Shown below are 28 T cell receptor beta chains from a single sample sequenced in a study of post-analysis software for immune sequencing data. General observations from the study: Among five TRBV segments more frequent in patients than controls were TRBV5-6, TRBV5-1 and TRBV20-1.

No cognate antigen is known for these TCRs. Every TCR beta cDNA library bore unique molecular identifiers. TCRdb itself ran the PCR reads through MiXCR, one entry per CDR3 protein. The sample consists of about 770,000 distinct CDR3 sequences, 35% to 55% of them appearing once. Sequences were obtained from blood. The receptor source for this set is a girl aged 5 to 17 with multiple sclerosis.

This clonotype was seen a few times. V is TRBV27 and J is TRBJ2-1, with D possibly being TRBD2 (5 bases). The CDR3 spans 14 residues. Trimming shortened V by 2 bases and J by 6 bases, and 11 bases separated the two germline ends. CDR1 MNHEY and CDR2 SMNVEV come from the germline V gene (reference sequence). Written as DNA, the CDR3 is TGTGCCAGCAGTTTAGCGGGCCCTCGCAATGAGCAGTTCTTC. Translating it yields CASSLAGPRNEQFF.

The chain couples TRBV12-5 to TRBJ1-5, with D tentatively TRBD1 (5 bases). Trimming stripped 1 base from V and 0 bases from J, with 7 bases between. The V gene's germline CDR1 is LGHNT and CDR2 FRNRAP. The CDR3 spans 15 residues. DNA of the CDR3: TGTGCTAGTGGTTTGGAGGGGCTTAGCAATCAGCCCCAGCATTTT. Its translation is CASGLEGLSNQPQHF.

V is TRBV7-2 and J is TRBJ1-1; 11 bases are shared with TRBD1. The ends lost 1 base at V and 0 bases at J; junction bases unmatched: 1. Germline CDR1 is SGHTA and CDR2 is FQGNSA. CDR3 length equals 16 residues. Here the CDR3 DNA reads TGTGCCAGCAGCTTAGGGACAGGGGGCCTGAACACTGAAGCTTTCTTT. Protein sequence: CASSLGTGGLNTEAFF. The variable domain in full, completed from reference TRBV7-2 and TRBJ1-1, reads GAGVSQSPSNKVTEKGKDVELRCDPISGHTALYWYRQSLGQGLEFLIYFQGNSAPDKSGLPSDRFSAERTGGSVSTLTIQRTQQEDSAVYLCASSLGTGGLNTEAFFGQGTRLTVV.

The V and J genes are TRBV5-1 and TRBJ2-5; D unclear. The J call could be wrong; TRBJ2-7 is a better fit for the DNA end. Germline lookup yields CDR1 SGHRS and CDR2 YFSETQ. This CDR3 region has 14 residues. This CDR3 reads CASSLEGRNYEQYF. The CDR3 nucleotides read TGCGCCAGCAGCTTGGAAGGTCGGAACTACGAGCAGTACTTC.

The V call is TRBV12-3 or TRBV12-4, the J call TRBJ2-5, with D tentatively TRBD2 (5 bases). The CDR3 runs 12 residues. V was cut by 1 base and J by 8 bases, with 8 bases left in between. In DNA, the CDR3 is TGTGCCAGCAGTTTAGAGCTAGCTACCCAGTACTTC. Its translation: CASSLELATQYF.

The chain links TRBV20-1 to TRBJ2-7; TRBD2 matches at 9 bases. The CDR3 has 14 amino acids. The V and J ends lost 5 bases and 2 bases, in that order; junction bases with no gene match: 7. CDR1 and CDR2 (germline): DFQATT, SNEGSKA (reference sequence). The CDR3 nucleotides read TGCAGTGCTTCACTAGCGGGTCCTACCTACGAGCAGTACTTC. This translates into CSASLAGPTYEQYF.

The chain links TRBV9 to TRBJ2-1; 9 nucleotides align to TRBD1. Germline V CDR1 and CDR2: SGDLS, YYNGEE. V lost 0 bases to trimming and J lost 8 bases; unmatched junction nucleotides: 6. The CDR3 spans 15 residues. The CDR3 DNA follows: TGTGCCAGCAGCGTAGTAGGGACAGGGTCCGATGAGCAGTTCTTC. Amino acids: CASSVVGTGSDEQFF.

The V call is TRBV15, the J call TRBJ1-2; 10 bases are a match to TRBD1. This CDR3 contains 13 residues. Losses at the gene ends were 6 bases for V and 9 bases for J; bases not matched to a gene: 7. Germline V lookup: CDR1 LNHNV, CDR2 YYDKDF (reference sequence). The CDR3 DNA sequence: TGTGCCACCAGTCAGGGGACAGGGGCTAGCTACACCTTC. Encoded protein: CATSQGTGASYTF.

The CDR3 spells CSARDLGGVTSEQYF. CDR3 nucleotide sequence: TGCAGTGCTAGAGATCTTGGGGGAGTAACTTCCGAGCAGTACTTC. The V gene is TRBV20-1, the J gene TRBJ2-7; possibly TRBD1 or TRBD2 for D (5 bases each). Germline V gene data show CDR1 as DFQATT and CDR2 as SNEGSKA (reference sequence). Trimming took off 0 bases at V and 6 bases at J, with 18 bases between the two ends. The CDR3 extends over 15 amino acids.

This chain links TRBV7-9 with TRBJ2-5; 9 nucleotides align to TRBD1. The CDR3 is 16 residues long. V was clipped by 7 bases and J by 5 bases; unmatched bases: 14. Germline V gene data show CDR1 as SEHNR and CDR2 as FQNEAQ (reference sequence). The CDR3 DNA sequence: TGTGCCAGCATTTGGGGGACAGGGTTGCCACATGAGACCCAGTACTTC. As protein: CASIWGTGLPHETQYF.

On this clonotype: A much larger clone lies a single base off, so this may be a read error. The genes are TRBV3-1 and TRBJ1-2, with TRBD1 as a possible D gene (5 bases). Germline V lookup: CDR1 LGHDT, CDR2 YNNKEL (reference sequence). CDR3 length equals 14 residues. V was trimmed by 4 bases and J by 4 bases, leaving 13 bases between them. The CDR3 here is CASSPPWGGYGYTF. The CDR3 DNA is TGTGCCAGCAGCCCGCCTTGGGGGGGCTATGGCTACACCTTC.

This clonotype appeared a single time. One junction end does not reproduce the germline sequence, and a read error may be involved. This chain joins TRBV4-3 and TRBJ1-4, with TRBD1 identical over 7 bases. The CDR3 extends over 16 amino acids. Germline V gives CDR1 LGHNA, CDR2 YSLEER. The CDR3 protein is CAGSQDSDRTNEKLFF. The CDR3, as DNA: TGCGCCGGCAGCCAAGACTCGGACAGGACTAATGAAAAACTGTTTTTT.

This clonotype has a handful of counts. The V gene is TRBV11-3, the J gene TRBJ2-1, with TRBD2 as a possible D gene (6 bases). V was trimmed by 0 bases and J by 7 bases, leaving 10 bases between them. CDR3 length: 14 amino acids. Per germline, CDR1 SGHNT and CDR2 YENEEA. The CDR3 is CASSLDVAENEQFF. CDR3 in DNA: TGTGCCAGCAGCTTAGATGTAGCGGAGAATGAGCAGTTCTTC.

The chain carries TRBV7-2 and TRBJ2-3, with D perhaps TRBD1 or TRBD2 (5 bases each). The length of the CDR3 is 15 residues. V was shortened by 0 bases and J by 2 bases, with 9 bases between the two germline ends. CDR1 is SGHTA, CDR2 FQGNSA, per germline. The CDR3 sequence: CASSLAVGPTDTQYF. The DNA of the CDR3 is TGTGCCAGCAGCTTAGCAGTGGGACCCACAGATACGCAGTATTTT.

V gene TRBV5-4 combines with J gene TRBJ2-3; D not certain. CDR1 SGHNT and CDR2 YYREEE come from the germline V gene (reference sequence). The germline V and J ends were trimmed by 4 bases and 0 bases, with 15 bases remaining between them. This CDR3 has 16 residues. The CDR3 DNA reads TGTGCCAGCAGCCCGGACGCGACCCCTAGCACAGATACGCAGTATTTT. It codes for CASSPDATPSTDTQYF.

The chain combines TRBV6-5 with TRBJ2-1; D not certain. The CDR3 has 19 residues. V lost 0 bases and J 0 bases, leaving 18 bases between the germline ends. Germline assignment: CDR1 MNHEY and CDR2 SVGAGI. The CDR3 nucleotides are TGTGCCAGCAGTTACTCGAGCGTCCCCGGACCTAGCTCCTACAATGAGCAGTTCTTC. Amino acid sequence: CASSYSSVPGPSSYNEQFF.

This chain links TRBV7-2 with TRBJ2-1; 7 nucleotides agree with TRBD2. The CDR3 is 15 residues long. Per the germline V gene, CDR1 is SGHTA and CDR2 is FQGNSA. Trimming took 5 bases from V and 6 from J; bases not matched to a gene: 10. CDR3 sequence reads: CASSPRRRETNEQFF. DNA of the CDR3: TGTGCCAGCAGCCCTCGTAGGCGGGAGACCAATGAGCAGTTCTTC.

This clonotype was observed a few times. The chain joins TRBV11-2 to TRBJ2-5; 11 bases are a match to TRBD2. Germline CDR1 and CDR2: SGHAT and FQNNGV. This CDR3 contains 15 residues. Unmatched junction bases numbered 3, after V lost 1 base and J lost 5 bases. CDR3 nucleotides: TGTGCCAGCAGCTTAGTGACTAGCGGGACGGAGACCCAGTACTTC. As protein: CASSLVTSGTETQYF.

The chain couples TRBV29-1 to TRBJ2-5, with TRBD2 identical over 8 bases. With the DNA end fitting TRBJ2-7 better, the J assignment may be wrong. CDR1 and CDR2 from the germline V gene are SQVTM and ANQGSEA. This CDR3 region has 13 residues. The chain's CDR3 is CSVESSGVGEQYF. The CDR3 nucleotides are TGCAGCGTTGAAAGTAGCGGGGTCGGCGAGCAGTACTTC.

This clonotype came up a few times. This CDR3 reads CASSHLDRVAFF. The CDR3 DNA follows: TGTGCCAGCAGCCACCTGGACAGGGTCGCTTTCTTT. V usage is TRBV3-1 and J usage is TRBJ1-1; TRBD1 matches 8 bases. This CDR3 is built from 12 residues. J lost 11 bases, V lost 3 bases, and 5 bases had no gene match. Per germline, CDR1 LGHDT and CDR2 YNNKEL (reference sequence).

In its sample, this clonotype was seen a few times. The rearrangement uses TRBV7-3 and TRBJ2-7; D unclear. V lost 5 bases and J 5 bases, leaving 19 bases between the germline ends. This CDR3 comprises 15 residues. CDR1 and CDR2 from the germline V gene are SGHTA and FQGTGA. CDR3 in DNA: TGTGCCAGCAGCCCAAGCGTAGGGCGCATCGACGAGCAGTACTTC. Translation: CASSPSVGRIDEQYF.

This clonotype was detected a few times. The chain is built from TRBV11-2 and TRBJ2-3, with 11 nucleotides matching TRBD2. The ends lost 5 bases at V and 1 base at J; junction bases unmatched: 20. The CDR3 sequence is 21 residues long. In germline, CDR1 is SGHAT, CDR2 FQNNGV. The CDR3 region has the DNA TGTGCCAGCAGCCCCGTACTAGCGGGAGTCGGCGCTGTTGGGCGCACAGATACGCAGTATTTT. Protein: CASSPVLAGVGAVGRTDTQYF.

The J gene is TRBJ1-1, the V gene TRBV18, with TRBD1 identical over 7 bases. The ends lost 4 bases at V and 8 bases at J; junction bases unmatched: 4. This CDR3 has 12 residues. CDR1 is KGHSH, CDR2 LQKENI, per germline. CDR3 in DNA: TGTGCCAGCTCACAGGACAGGAACGAAGCTTTCTTT. Protein: CASSQDRNEAFF.

The J gene is TRBJ2-7, the V gene TRBV28; TRBD2 matches 7 bases. The junction had 4 bases not matched to a gene; V was cut back by 4 bases and J by 1 base. The CDR3 runs 14 residues. In germline, CDR1 is MDHEN, CDR2 SYDVKM. For the CDR3, the DNA is TGTGCCAGCAGTTCGGGACTATCTTCCTACGAGCAGTACTTC. Amino acids: CASSSGLSSYEQYF.

This clonotype turned up a few times. The chain recombines TRBV5-1 with TRBJ2-5; D may be TRBD1 (6 bases). The germline V gene has CDR1 SGHRS and CDR2 YFSETQ. The CDR3 runs to 16 residues. Trimming left V 2 bases short and J 2 bases short, with 16 bases between. The CDR3 DNA is TGCGCCAGCAGCTTAGGTACAGGGATTGGGCAAGAGACCCAGTACTTC. Translation: CASSLGTGIGQETQYF.

This clonotype was counted a few times. CDR3 sequence: CSAGTGAWHEQFF. The CDR3 DNA follows: TGCAGTGCCGGGACAGGGGCTTGGCATGAGCAGTTCTTC. The chain couples TRBV20-1 to TRBJ2-1; TRBD1 matches at 10 bases. The CDR3 is 13 residues long. Germline assignment: CDR1 DFQATT and CDR2 SNEGSKA (reference sequence). Trimming at V came to 6 bases and at J to 8 bases, leaving 7 bases not matched to a gene.

V is TRBV28 and J is TRBJ2-6, with 10 bases lining up with TRBD1. Germline-derived CDR1 and CDR2 are MDHEN and SYDVKM. The V gene end was trimmed by 5 bases and the J gene end by 0 bases; junction bases not matched to a gene: 7. The CDR3 has 18 residues. In DNA, the CDR3 is TGTGCCAGCAGTCTACCGGGACAGGGGCACTCTGGGGCCAACGTCCTGACTTTC. This gives the protein CASSLPGQGHSGANVLTF.

The chain carries TRBV4-3 and TRBJ1-2; weak D call: TRBD1 (6 bases). This CDR3 contains 12 residues. Trimming left V 1 base short and J 7 bases short, with 7 bases between. Looked up from germline, CDR1 is LGHNA and CDR2 is YSLEER. CDR3 nucleotide sequence: TGCGCCAGCAGCCAAGCACAGGGTGGCTACACCTTC. Translated: CASSQAQGGYTF.